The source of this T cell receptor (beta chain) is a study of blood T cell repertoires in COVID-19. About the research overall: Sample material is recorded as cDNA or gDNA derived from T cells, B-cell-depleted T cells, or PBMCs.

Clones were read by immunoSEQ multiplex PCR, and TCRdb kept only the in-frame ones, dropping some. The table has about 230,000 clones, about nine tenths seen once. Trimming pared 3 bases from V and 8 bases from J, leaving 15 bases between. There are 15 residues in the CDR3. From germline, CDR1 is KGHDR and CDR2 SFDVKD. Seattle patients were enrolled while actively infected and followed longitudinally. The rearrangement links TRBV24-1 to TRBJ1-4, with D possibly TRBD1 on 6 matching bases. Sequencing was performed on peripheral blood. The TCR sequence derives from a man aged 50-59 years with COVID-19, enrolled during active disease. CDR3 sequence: CATSDPRRGGEKLFF. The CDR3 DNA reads TGTGCCACCAGTGATCCCCGCAGGGGAGGGGAAAAACTGTTTTTT.